Shown below are 31 T cell receptor beta chains from a single sample sequenced in a study of blood T cells in healthy people across ages. A J-beta primer mix and a sample-barcoded 5' primer were used in a second PCR of roughly 6 to 12 cycles. TCRdb passed the 5' RACE reads through MiXCR, listing each CDR3 protein once. The data show over 500,000 distinct CDR3 sequences, about 27% seen once. The sample was also linked to a second study, of T cells of mothers and their children.

Material for sequencing was blood. The receptor set was obtained from a boy aged 2 to 9 in good health.

The chain links TRBV28 to TRBJ1-2; perhaps TRBD1 as D (6 bases). The CDR3 has 14 amino acids. CDR1 MDHEN and CDR2 SYDVKM come from the germline V gene. V lost 3 bases to trimming and J lost 5 bases, with 13 bases between them. The CDR3: CASSLSGDHYGYTF. CDR3 sequence (DNA): TGTGCCAGCAGTTTGTCAGGGGACCATTATGGCTACACCTTC.

This clonotype was detected only a few times. This chain joins TRBV5-1 and TRBJ2-3; D unresolved. CDR1 and CDR2 from the germline V gene are SGHRS and YFSETQ. The CDR3 is made up of 14 amino acids. V lost 0 bases and J lost 6, with 11 bases in between. The CDR3, as DNA: TGCGCCAGCAGCTTGGACTCCGTTCCTGATACGCAGTATTTT. Its translation is CASSLDSVPDTQYF.

Comment on this clonotype: The final CDR3 position lacks the conserved phenylalanine or tryptophan, pointing to a likely read error. The V gene is TRBV7-6, the J gene TRBJ2-3; D is possibly TRBD1 (6 bases). V shed 5 bases and J shed 6 bases, with 15 bases lying between them. The germline V gene encodes CDR1 SGHVS and CDR2 FNYEAQ. The CDR3 has 14 amino acids. The CDR3, as DNA: TGTGCCAGCAGCATCGGACATAGGGGGGATACGCAGTATCTT. This codes for CASSIGHRGDTQYL.

With regard to this clonotype: A junction end diverges from the germline sequence, so it may reflect a read error. The chain joins TRBV7-9 to TRBJ1-4, with a possible D match to TRBD1 (5 bases). Germline CDR1 SEHNR, CDR2 FQNEAQ (reference sequence). The CDR3 spans 13 residues. CDR3 sequence: CASSPDLGEILFF. CDR3 coding DNA: TGTGCCAGCAGCCCTGATCTGGGGGAAATACTGTTTTTT.

The V and J genes are TRBV24-1 and TRBJ2-2; 9 bases line up with TRBD1. From germline, CDR1 is KGHDR and CDR2 SFDVKD. The V and J ends lost 3 bases and 3 bases, in that order; junction bases with no gene match: 1. This CDR3 contains 15 residues. This chain's CDR3 is CATSDRTGDTGELFF. The CDR3 DNA is TGTGCCACCAGTGATCGGACAGGGGACACCGGGGAGCTGTTTTTT.

This chain uses TRBV7-8 with TRBJ2-1; 10 nucleotides line up with TRBD2. There are 16 residues in the CDR3. CDR1 and CDR2 (germline): SGHVS, FQNEAQ. V dropped 3 bases and J dropped 10; count of bases not matched to a gene: 12. The CDR3 here is CASSFPGLAGADEQFF. In DNA form, the CDR3 reads TGTGCCAGCAGCTTCCCCGGTCTAGCGGGAGCGGACGAGCAGTTCTTC.

This clonotype was counted only a few times. The chain has TRBV7-2 and TRBJ2-5, with D perhaps given as TRBD1 or TRBD2 (6 bases each). The J call is in doubt because the DNA end fits TRBJ2-7 better. CDR3 length equals 14 residues. CDR1 and CDR2 from the germline V gene are SGHTA and FQGNSA. The chain's CDR3 is CASSQTGRLDEQYF. DNA of the CDR3: TGTGCCAGCAGCCAAACAGGGAGGCTCGACGAGCAGTACTTC.

The J gene is TRBJ2-7, the V gene TRBV20-1, with D unclear. The CDR3 is 13 residues long. Germline V lookup: CDR1 DFQATT, CDR2 SNEGSKA (reference sequence). Deletions cut 0 bases from V and 1 base from J, with 7 bases between. CDR3 DNA: TGCAGTGCTAGAGATCAAGGATCCTACGAGCAGTACTTC. It is translated as CSARDQGSYEQYF.

In its sample, this clonotype was seen a few times. This chain connects TRBV10-2 to TRBJ1-1; D remains unclear. V lost 3 bases, J lost 4 bases, and 12 bases lay in between. CDR1 is WSHSY and CDR2 is SAAADI in the germline V gene. The CDR3 runs to 14 residues. The CDR3 DNA follows: TGCGCCAGCAGTGAAGGGCAGGTGGCCACTGAAGCTTTCTTT. Its translation: CASSEGQVATEAFF.

This clonotype has only a few counts. The chain employs TRBV24-1 and TRBJ2-2, with D tentatively TRBD2 (5 bases). Germline values: CDR1 KGHDR, CDR2 SFDVKD. The ends were cut back, 4 bases at V and 6 bases at J, with 14 bases in the middle. The CDR3 sequence is 15 residues long. CDR3 coding DNA: TGTGCCACCAGTGACCCCGGACTCTCCGCCGGGGAGCTGTTTTTT. Its protein product is CATSDPGLSAGELFF.

V usage is TRBV13 and J usage is TRBJ1-2, with D tentatively TRBD1 (6 bases). Germline CDR1 and CDR2: PRHDT and FYEKMQ (reference sequence). This CDR3 has 15 amino acids. V gave up 2 bases and J gave up 7 bases, with 17 bases separating them. DNA of the CDR3: TGTGCCAGCAGCTTAAGTCCGGGGGCGACGGGTGGCTACACCTTC. Amino acid sequence: CASSLSPGATGGYTF.

The rearrangement joins TRBV7-9 to TRBJ2-5; 9 bases align to TRBD1. The CDR3 is 13 residues long. With 3 bases clipped from V and 7 bases from J, the junction kept 3 bases outside the gene matches. Germline V lookup: CDR1 SEHNR, CDR2 FQNEAQ (reference sequence). As DNA, the CDR3 is TGTGCCAGCAGCTTGACAGGGGGGGGGACCCAGTACTTC. Its protein product is CASSLTGGGTQYF.

V is TRBV7-2 and J is TRBJ2-7; D gene unclear. This CDR3 is 11 amino acids long. Trimming shortened V by 5 bases and J by 8 bases, and 10 bases separated the two germline ends. The germline V gene has CDR1 SGHTA and CDR2 FQGNSA. The CDR3 coding sequence is TGTGCCAGCAGCCCCGAGGCCCAGCAGTACTTC. Residues: CASSPEAQQYF.

This clonotype was detected only a few times. The V gene is TRBV10-3, the J gene TRBJ2-7; 9 bases agree with TRBD2. The V gene end was trimmed by 2 bases and the J gene end by 4 bases; junction bases not matched to a gene: 9. Germline assignment: CDR1 ENHRY and CDR2 SYGVKD. This CDR3 is built from 16 residues. The CDR3 loop is CAISEGRAGGQYEQYF. The CDR3 DNA reads as TGTGCCATCAGTGAGGGTCGCGCGGGAGGGCAGTACGAGCAGTACTTC.

The chain has TRBV5-1 and TRBJ2-5; maybe TRBD1 (7 bases). The V gene lost 2 bases and the J gene lost 5 bases, with 19 bases spanning the gap. The CDR3 covers 16 residues. The germline V gene encodes CDR1 SGHRS and CDR2 YFSETQ. The DNA for the CDR3 is TGCGCCAGCAGCTTCGGGGGACAGAGACCGGGGGAGACCCAGTACTTC. Residues: CASSFGGQRPGETQYF. Full variable domain (remainder filled in from reference TRBV5-1 and TRBJ2-5): KAGVTQTPRYLIKTRGQQVTLSCSPISGHRSVSWYQQTPGQGLQFLFEYFSETQRNKGNFPGRFSGRQFSNSRSEMNVSTLELGDSALYLCASSFGGQRPGETQYFGPGTRLLVL.

This clonotype turned up a few times. The CDR3 coding sequence is TGCGCCAGCAGCTTGGTGGGTGACCCCACAGATACGCAGTATTTT. It translates to CASSLVGDPTDTQYF. V is TRBV5-1 and J is TRBJ2-3; D remains ambiguous. The germline CDR1 and CDR2 sequences are SGHRS and YFSETQ. V shed 0 bases and J shed 2 bases, with 10 bases lying between them. The CDR3 loop spans 15 amino acids. The full variable domain, with the rest looked up from reference TRBV5-1 and TRBJ2-3, is KAGVTQTPRYLIKTRGQQVTLSCSPISGHRSVSWYQQTPGQGLQFLFEYFSETQRNKGNFPGRFSGRQFSNSRSEMNVSTLELGDSALYLCASSLVGDPTDTQYFGPGTRLTVL.

The chain couples TRBV7-9 to TRBJ2-1; D is ambiguous. Per the germline V gene, CDR1 is SEHNR and CDR2 is FQNEAQ (reference sequence). V shed 5 bases and J shed 3 bases, with 11 bases lying between them. This CDR3 is 14 amino acids long. The CDR3 DNA follows: TGTGCCAGCAGCCTCTTGGAGTTCTACAATGAGCAGTTCTTC. Its protein product is CASSLLEFYNEQFF.

This clonotype was found a few times. The rearrangement links TRBV6-5 to TRBJ1-4; D call uncertain. V was cut by 6 bases and J by 8 bases, with 10 bases left in between. Looked up from germline, CDR1 is MNHEY and CDR2 is SVGAGI. The length of the CDR3 is 12 residues. CDR3 protein: CASRTPGEKLFF. The CDR3 bases are TGTGCCAGCAGGACACCGGGGGAAAAACTGTTTTTT.

The chain employs TRBV5-1 and TRBJ1-2; the D is unclear. CDR1 and CDR2 from the germline V gene are SGHRS and YFSETQ. V was shortened by 0 bases and J by 0 bases, with 9 bases between the two germline ends. The CDR3 has 15 amino acids. Written as DNA, the CDR3 is TGCGCCAGCAGCTTGGGCTCGGCGTCTAACTATGGCTACACCTTC. Translated: CASSLGSASNYGYTF. The whole variable domain, filled in from reference TRBV5-1 and TRBJ1-2, reads KAGVTQTPRYLIKTRGQQVTLSCSPISGHRSVSWYQQTPGQGLQFLFEYFSETQRNKGNFPGRFSGRQFSNSRSEMNVSTLELGDSALYLCASSLGSASNYGYTFGSGTRLTVV.

The chain recombines TRBV6-1 with TRBJ2-3, with D unclear. The CDR3 runs 13 residues. CDR1 MNHNS and CDR2 SASEGT come from the germline V gene. V lost 5 bases and J lost 3, with 9 bases in between. The chain's CDR3 is CASSIGPTDTQYF. The CDR3 DNA reads TGTGCCAGCAGTATCGGGCCGACAGATACGCAGTATTTT.

This clonotype was observed a handful of times. V and J are TRBV28 and TRBJ1-2; 10 bases align to TRBD1. The CDR3 is made up of 14 amino acids. Germline V gives CDR1 MDHEN, CDR2 SYDVKM. Unmatched junction bases numbered 2, after V lost 3 bases and J lost 4 bases. CDR3 nucleotides: TGTGCCAGCAGTTTGACAGGGGGCCCCTATGGCTACACCTTC. Translation: CASSLTGGPYGYTF.

The chain combines TRBV20-1 with TRBJ2-1; possibly TRBD1 for D (6 bases). TRBJ2-7 explains the end of the DNA better; the J call may be wrong. Germline assignment: CDR1 DFQATT and CDR2 SNEGSKA (reference sequence). The CDR3 runs to 13 residues. The CDR3 DNA reads as TGCAGTGCGGTACAGGGATCCTACTACGAGCAGTACTTC. Translated, it gives CSAVQGSYYEQYF.

The sample holds a few counts of this clonotype. The chain has TRBV4-2 and TRBJ2-5; TRBD2 matches at 10 bases. The ends lost 0 bases at V and 4 bases at J; junction bases unmatched: 2. Germline V gives CDR1 LGHNA, CDR2 YNFKEQ. This CDR3 is 15 amino acids long. CDR3 residues: CASSQDVAGGETQYF. The CDR3 region has the DNA TGTGCCAGCAGCCAAGATGTAGCGGGGGGAGAGACCCAGTACTTC.

V and J are TRBV10-3 and TRBJ2-2; 7 bases align to TRBD2. This CDR3 is built from 16 residues. CDR1 ENHRY and CDR2 SYGVKD come from the germline V gene. V lost 0 bases and J lost 6; bases outside the gene matches: 7. CDR3 in amino acids: CAISESSGVVSGELFF. The CDR3 bases are TGTGCCATCAGTGAGTCGAGCGGGGTAGTTTCCGGGGAGCTGTTTTTT.

The J gene is TRBJ1-2, the V gene TRBV6-5, with D maybe TRBD1 (5 bases). CDR1 and CDR2 (germline): MNHEY, SVGAGI. The CDR3 is 13 residues long. Trimming removed 2 bases at V and 4 bases at J, with 8 bases between. CDR3 nucleotide sequence: TGTGCCAGCAGTTACAGGACAAGCTATGGCTACACCTTC. Translating gives CASSYRTSYGYTF.

The chain joins TRBV20-1 to TRBJ1-2; D unclear. CDR1 and CDR2 (germline): DFQATT, SNEGSKA (reference sequence). This CDR3 contains 13 residues. V dropped 6 bases and J dropped 6 bases, with 17 bases sitting between them. The CDR3, as DNA: TGCAGTGCGGCGAAAGGAAGGCTTGATGGCTACACCTTC. Translation gives CSAAKGRLDGYTF.

This chain uses TRBV3-1 with TRBJ1-5; D is unclear. The ends were cut back, 0 bases at V and 5 bases at J, with 5 bases in the middle. Germline values: CDR1 LGHDT, CDR2 YNNKEL (reference sequence). The CDR3 is 13 amino acids. CDR3 DNA: TGTGCCAGCAGCCAAGAGATTTATCAGCCCCAGCATTTT. This translates into CASSQEIYQPQHF.

The V call is TRBV11-1, the J call TRBJ1-6; 7 bases fit TRBD1. The germline CDR1 and CDR2 sequences are SGHAT and FQDESV (reference sequence). Germline trimming cut 1 base from V and 10 bases from J; bases unmatched to any gene: 7. This CDR3 region has 15 residues. In DNA, the CDR3 is TGTGCCAGCAGCTTAGAGGGGGCGCGAGGGTCACCCCTCCACTTT. Its translation: CASSLEGARGSPLHF.

This clonotype turned up a few times. The V and J genes are TRBV20-1 and TRBJ2-1; the match to TRBD2 covers 7 bases. The ends lost 5 bases at V and 2 bases at J; junction bases unmatched: 9. In germline, CDR1 is DFQATT, CDR2 SNEGSKA (reference sequence). The CDR3 covers 15 residues. The CDR3: CSAEGTAGAYNEQFF. The CDR3 DNA reads as TGCAGTGCTGAGGGAACCGCGGGGGCCTACAATGAGCAGTTCTTC.

The V and J genes are TRBV11-2 and TRBJ2-5, with 13 bases identical to TRBD2. V lost 5 bases and J lost 4; bases outside the gene matches: 10. Germline CDR1 reads SGHAT; CDR2 reads FQNNGV. This CDR3 comprises 17 residues. The CDR3 nucleotides read TGTGCCAGCAGCCACGACACTAGCGGGGGGGCCAGAGAGACCCAGTACTTC. Translation gives CASSHDTSGGARETQYF.

V usage is TRBV4-3 and J usage is TRBJ2-5; 7 bases line up with TRBD2. This CDR3 spans 15 amino acids. CDR1 LGHNA and CDR2 YSLEER come from the germline V gene. Trimming removed 4 bases from V and 2 bases from J; junction bases left unmatched: 7. Written as DNA, the CDR3 is TGCGCCAGCAGCCTTGGAAGCGGGGATCAAGAGACCCAGTACTTC. Its translation is CASSLGSGDQETQYF.